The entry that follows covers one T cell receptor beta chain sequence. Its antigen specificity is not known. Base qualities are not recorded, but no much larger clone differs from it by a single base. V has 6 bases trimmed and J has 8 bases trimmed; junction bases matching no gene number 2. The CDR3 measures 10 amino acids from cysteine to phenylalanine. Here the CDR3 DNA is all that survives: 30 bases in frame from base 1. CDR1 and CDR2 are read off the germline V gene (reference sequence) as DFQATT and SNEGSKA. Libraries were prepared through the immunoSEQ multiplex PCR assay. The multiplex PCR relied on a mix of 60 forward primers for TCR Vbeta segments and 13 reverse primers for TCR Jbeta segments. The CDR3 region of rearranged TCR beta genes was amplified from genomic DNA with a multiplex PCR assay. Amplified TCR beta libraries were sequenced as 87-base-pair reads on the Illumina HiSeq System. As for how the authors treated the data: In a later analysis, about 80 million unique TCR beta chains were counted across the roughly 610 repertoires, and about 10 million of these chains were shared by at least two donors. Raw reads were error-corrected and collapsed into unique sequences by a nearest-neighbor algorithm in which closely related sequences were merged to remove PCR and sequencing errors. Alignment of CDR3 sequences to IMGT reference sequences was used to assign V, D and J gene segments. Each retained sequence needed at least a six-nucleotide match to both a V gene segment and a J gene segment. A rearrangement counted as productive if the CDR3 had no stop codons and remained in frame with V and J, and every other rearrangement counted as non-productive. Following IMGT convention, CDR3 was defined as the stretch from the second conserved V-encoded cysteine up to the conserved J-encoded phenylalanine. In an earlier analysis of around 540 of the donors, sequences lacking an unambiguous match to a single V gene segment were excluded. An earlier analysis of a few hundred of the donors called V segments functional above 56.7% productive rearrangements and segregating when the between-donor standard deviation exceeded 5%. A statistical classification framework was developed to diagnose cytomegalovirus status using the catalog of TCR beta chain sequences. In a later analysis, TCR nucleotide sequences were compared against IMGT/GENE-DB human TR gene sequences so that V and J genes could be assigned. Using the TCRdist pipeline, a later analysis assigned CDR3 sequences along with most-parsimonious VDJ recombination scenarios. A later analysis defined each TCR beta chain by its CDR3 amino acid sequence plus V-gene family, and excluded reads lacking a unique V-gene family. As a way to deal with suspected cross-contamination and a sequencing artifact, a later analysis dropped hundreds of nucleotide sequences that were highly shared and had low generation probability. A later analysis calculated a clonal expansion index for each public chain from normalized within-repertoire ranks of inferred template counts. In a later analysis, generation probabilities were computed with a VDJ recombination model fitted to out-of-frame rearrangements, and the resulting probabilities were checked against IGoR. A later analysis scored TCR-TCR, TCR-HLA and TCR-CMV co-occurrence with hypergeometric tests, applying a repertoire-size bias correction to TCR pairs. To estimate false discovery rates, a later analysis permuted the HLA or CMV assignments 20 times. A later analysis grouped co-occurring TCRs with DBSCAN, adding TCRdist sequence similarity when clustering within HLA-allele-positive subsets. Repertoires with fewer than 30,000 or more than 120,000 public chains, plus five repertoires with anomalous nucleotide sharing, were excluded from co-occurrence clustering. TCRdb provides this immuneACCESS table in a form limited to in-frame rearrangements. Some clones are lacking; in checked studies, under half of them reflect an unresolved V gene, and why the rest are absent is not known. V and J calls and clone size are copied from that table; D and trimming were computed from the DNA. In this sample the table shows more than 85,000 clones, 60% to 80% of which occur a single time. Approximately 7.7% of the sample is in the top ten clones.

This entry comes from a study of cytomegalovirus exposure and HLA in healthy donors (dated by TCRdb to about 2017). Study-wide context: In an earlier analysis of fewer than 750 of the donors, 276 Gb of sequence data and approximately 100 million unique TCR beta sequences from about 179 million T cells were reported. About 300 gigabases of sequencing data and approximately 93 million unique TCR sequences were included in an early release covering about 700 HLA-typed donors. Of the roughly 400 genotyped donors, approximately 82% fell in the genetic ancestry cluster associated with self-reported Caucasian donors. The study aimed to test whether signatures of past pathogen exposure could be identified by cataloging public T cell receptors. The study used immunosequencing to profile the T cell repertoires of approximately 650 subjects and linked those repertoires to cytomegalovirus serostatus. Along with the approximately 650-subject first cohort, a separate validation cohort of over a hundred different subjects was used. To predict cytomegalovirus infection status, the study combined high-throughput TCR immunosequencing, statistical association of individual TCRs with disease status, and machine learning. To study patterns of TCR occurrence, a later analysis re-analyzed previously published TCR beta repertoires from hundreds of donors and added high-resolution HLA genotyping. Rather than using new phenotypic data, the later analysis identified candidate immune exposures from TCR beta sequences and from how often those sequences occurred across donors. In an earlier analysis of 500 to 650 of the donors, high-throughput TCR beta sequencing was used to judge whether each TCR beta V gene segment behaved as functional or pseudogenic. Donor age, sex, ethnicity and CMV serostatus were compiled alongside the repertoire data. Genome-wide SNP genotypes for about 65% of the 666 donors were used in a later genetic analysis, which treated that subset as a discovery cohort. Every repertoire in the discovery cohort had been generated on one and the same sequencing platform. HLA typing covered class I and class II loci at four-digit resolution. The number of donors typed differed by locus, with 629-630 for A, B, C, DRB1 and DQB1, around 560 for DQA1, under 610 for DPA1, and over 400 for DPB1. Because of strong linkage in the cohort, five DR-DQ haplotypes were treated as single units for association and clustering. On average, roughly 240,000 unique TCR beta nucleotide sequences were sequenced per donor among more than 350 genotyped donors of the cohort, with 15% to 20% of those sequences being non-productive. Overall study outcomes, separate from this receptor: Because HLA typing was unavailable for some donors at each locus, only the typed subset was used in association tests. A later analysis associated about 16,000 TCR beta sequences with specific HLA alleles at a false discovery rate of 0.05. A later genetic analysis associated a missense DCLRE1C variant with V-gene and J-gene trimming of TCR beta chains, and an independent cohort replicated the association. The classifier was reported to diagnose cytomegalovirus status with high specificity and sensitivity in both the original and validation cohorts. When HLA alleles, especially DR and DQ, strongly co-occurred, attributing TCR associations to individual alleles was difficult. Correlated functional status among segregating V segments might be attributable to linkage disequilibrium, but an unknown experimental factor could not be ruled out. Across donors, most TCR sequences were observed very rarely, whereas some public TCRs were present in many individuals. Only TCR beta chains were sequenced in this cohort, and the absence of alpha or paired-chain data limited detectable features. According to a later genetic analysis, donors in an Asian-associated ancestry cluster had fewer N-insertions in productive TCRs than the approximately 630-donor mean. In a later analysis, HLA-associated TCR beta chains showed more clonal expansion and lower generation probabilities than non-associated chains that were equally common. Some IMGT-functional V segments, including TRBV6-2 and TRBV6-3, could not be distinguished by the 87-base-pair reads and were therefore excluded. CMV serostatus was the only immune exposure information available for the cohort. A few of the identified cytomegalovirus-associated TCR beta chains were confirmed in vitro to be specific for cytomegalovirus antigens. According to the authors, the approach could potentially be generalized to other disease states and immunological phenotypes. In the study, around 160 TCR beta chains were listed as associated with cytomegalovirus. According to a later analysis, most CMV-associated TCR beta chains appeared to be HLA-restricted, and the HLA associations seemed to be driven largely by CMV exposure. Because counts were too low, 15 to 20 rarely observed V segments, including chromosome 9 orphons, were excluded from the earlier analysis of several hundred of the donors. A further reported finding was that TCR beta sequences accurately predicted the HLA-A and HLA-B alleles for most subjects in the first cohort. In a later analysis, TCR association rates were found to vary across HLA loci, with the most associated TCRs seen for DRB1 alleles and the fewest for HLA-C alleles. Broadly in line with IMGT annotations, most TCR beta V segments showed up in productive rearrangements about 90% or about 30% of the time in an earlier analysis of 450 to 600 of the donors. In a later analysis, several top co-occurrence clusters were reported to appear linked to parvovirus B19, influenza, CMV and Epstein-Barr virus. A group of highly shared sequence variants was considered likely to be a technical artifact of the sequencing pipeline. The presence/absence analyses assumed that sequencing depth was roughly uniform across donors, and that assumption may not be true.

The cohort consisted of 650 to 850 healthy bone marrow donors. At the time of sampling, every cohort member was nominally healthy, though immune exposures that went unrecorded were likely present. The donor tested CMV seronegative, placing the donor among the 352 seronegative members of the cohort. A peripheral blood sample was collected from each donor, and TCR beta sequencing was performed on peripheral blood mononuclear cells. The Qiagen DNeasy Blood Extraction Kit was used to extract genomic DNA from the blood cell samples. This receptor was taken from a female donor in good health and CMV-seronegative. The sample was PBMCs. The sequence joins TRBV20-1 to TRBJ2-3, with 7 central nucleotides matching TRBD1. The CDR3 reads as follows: CSAPGGTQYF. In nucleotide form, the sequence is TGCAGTGCCCCAGGGGGTACGCAGTATTTT.